Listed below are T cell receptor beta chains from one sample, sequenced in a study of lymphopenia after photon versus proton radiotherapy. Only in-frame clones appear in the TCRdb table, and some are missing; sequencing was by immunoSEQ multiplex PCR. The sample includes fewer than 65,000 clones, approximately 86% seen only once; the top ten take less than 2.5%. Specimen: peripheral blood, collected from a patient treated with photon-based radiotherapy. These receptor sequences come from a man aged 35 to 55 with gastric cancer. Both conserved end residues are part of each CDR3. A D gene is named only where the DNA matches it firmly. Clone size is not always given. Where it is, it says once, few, many or a class for expanded clones.

clone_size	j_call	d_call	v_call	cdr3_nt	cdr3_aa
NA	TRBJ1-2	NA	TRBV7-9	TGTGCCAGCAGCCTGGCCGGGGGCTATGGCTACACCTTC	CASSLAGGYGYTF
NA	TRBJ2-7	TRBD2	TRBV7-2	TGTGCCAGCAGCTCGTCTAGCGGGGGGGCAGCCTACGAGCAGTACTTC	CASSSSSGGAAYEQYF
NA	TRBJ2-5	TRBD2	TRBV13	TGTGCCAGCAGCTCCCGCAGCCTAGCGGGGGAGACCCAGTACTTC	CASSSRSLAGETQYF
NA	TRBJ1-2	NA	TRBV6-5	TGTGCCAGCAGTTACTCGGTCGGTATGGGATCCTATGGCTACACCTTC	CASSYSVGMGSYGYTF
NA	TRBJ1-3	NA	TRBV9	TGTGCCAGCAGCCCCCGGTTGGGAGACACCATATATTTT	CASSPRLGDTIYF
NA	TRBJ1-3	NA	TRBV30	TGTGCCTGGACCGTTTCCCGGGGAAACACCATATATTTT	CAWTVSRGNTIYF
NA	TRBJ2-7	TRBD1	TRBV25-1	TGTGCCAGCAGTGACTTTGGGAACAGGGGTAGTTACGAGCAGTACTTC	CASSDFGNRGSYEQYF
NA	TRBJ1-2	TRBD1	TRBV11-2	TGTGCCAGCAGGGGGACAGGAAACTATGGCTACACCTTC	CASRGTGNYGYTF
once	TRBJ1-5	TRBD1	TRBV30	TGTGCCTGGAGTGGGGGGACAGGGGACAATAGCAATCAGCCCCAGCATTTT	CAWSGGTGDNSNQPQHF
NA	TRBJ2-7	NA	TRBV9	TGTGCCAGCGGGGCGGCGGAGAACTACTACGAGCAGTACTTC	CASGAAENYYEQYF